This is a list of T cell receptor beta chains from one sample in a study of T cells after posttransplantation cyclophosphamide. Clones were sequenced by immunoSEQ multiplex PCR, and TCRdb holds only the in-frame ones, with some missing. The sample holds roughly 21,000 clones, nearly 99% seen once. The sequencing input was naive CD8+ T cells sorted from PBMCs. The receptors were sampled from a man in his forties or fifties in good health, CMV-negative, and a related stem cell transplant donor. CDR3s include the opening cysteine and the closing phenylalanine or tryptophan. A D gene is named only where the DNA matches it firmly. Clone size, where shown, is once, few, many, or a class for clones that have expanded.

D,size,J,V,CDR3,DNA
TRBD2,.,TRBJ2-5,TRBV27,CASSLRWSYGLAGGFQGTQYF,TGTGCCAGCAGTTTACGGTGGAGCTACGGACTAGCGGGAGGGTTCCAAGGGACCCAGTACTTC
TRBD1,.,TRBJ1-4,TRBV7-9,CASSDQEGAEDEKLFF,TGTGCCAGCAGCGACCAAGAGGGGGCGGAGGATGAAAAACTGTTTTTT
.,.,TRBJ1-1,TRBV2,CASSEGRGGTEAFF,TGTGCCAGCAGTGAAGGCAGGGGTGGCACTGAAGCTTTCTTT
.,.,TRBJ2-1,TRBV5-1,CASSLSQVDSYNEQFF,TGCGCCAGCAGCCTTTCGCAGGTTGACTCCTACAATGAGCAGTTCTTC
.,.,TRBJ2-1,TRBV6-4,CASSAIEVLAGPSFYNEQFF,TGTGCCAGCAGTGCGATAGAGGTATTGGCGGGGCCAAGTTTCTACAATGAGCAGTTCTTC
TRBD1,.,TRBJ1-1,TRBV5-4,CASSLGPGGLTEAFF,TGTGCCAGCAGCTTGGGTCCAGGGGGGCTAACTGAAGCTTTCTTT
TRBD2,.,TRBJ2-7,TRBV6-6,CASSYSREPSYEQYF,TGTGCCAGCAGTTACTCGCGGGAGCCCTCCTACGAGCAGTACTTC
.,.,TRBJ2-7,TRBV27,CASSPGVGGLEQYF,TGTGCCAGCAGCCCCGGGGTGGGGGGTCTCGAGCAGTACTTC
TRBD2,.,TRBJ2-1,TRBV5-1,CASSLGGRGVYNEQFF,TGCGCCAGCAGCTTGGGAGGGAGGGGAGTCTACAATGAGCAGTTCTTC
.,.,TRBJ2-1,TRBV14,CASSRGVSSYNEQFF,TGTGCCAGCAGCCGAGGTGTGAGCTCCTACAATGAGCAGTTCTTC
TRBD1,.,TRBJ2-5,TRBV30,CAWGQGSSQETQYF,TGTGCCTGGGGACAGGGCTCCTCACAAGAGACCCAGTACTTC
.,.,TRBJ1-2,TRBV5-1,CASSSTTAYGYTF,TGCGCCAGCAGCTCGACCACAGCATATGGCTACACCTTC
TRBD1,.,TRBJ2-7,TRBV5-8,CASSDRGLYEQYF,TGTGCCAGCAGCGACAGGGGCCTCTACGAGCAGTACTTC
.,.,TRBJ2-7,TRBV6-6,CASSPNPSTYEQYF,TGTGCCAGCAGTCCTAACCCGAGTACCTACGAGCAGTACTTC
.,.,TRBJ1-1,TRBV27,CASSFGGDTEAFF,TGTGCCAGCAGTTTCGGCGGGGACACTGAAGCTTTCTTT
TRBD2,.,TRBJ2-1,TRBV9,CASSVGNSGILAYNEQFF,TGTGCCAGCAGCGTAGGTAATAGCGGGATATTAGCCTACAATGAGCAGTTCTTC
.,.,TRBJ2-1,TRBV28,CASSPGSSSYNEQFF,TGTGCCAGCAGTCCAGGATCCAGCTCCTACAATGAGCAGTTCTTC
TRBD2,.,TRBJ2-5,TRBV2,CASSEGWEGPQETQYF,TGTGCCAGCAGTGAAGGGTGGGAGGGCCCCCAAGAGACCCAGTACTTC
.,.,TRBJ1-2,TRBV28,CASSLKSLGQLYGYTF,TGTGCCAGCAGTTTAAAATCTTTGGGGCAGCTCTATGGCTACACCTTC
TRBD1,.,TRBJ2-7,TRBV5-1,CASRRGQTYEQYF,TGCGCCAGCCGACGGGGACAGACCTACGAGCAGTACTTC
TRBD2,.,TRBJ2-7,TRBV7-8,CASSLPTSGGTSSYEQYF,TGTGCCAGCAGCCTACCGACTAGCGGGGGAACAAGCTCCTACGAGCAGTACTTC
TRBD1,.,TRBJ1-1,TRBV18,CASSPLGQGGEAFF,TGTGCCAGCTCACCATTGGGACAGGGGGGTGAAGCTTTCTTT
TRBD2,.,TRBJ2-1,TRBV15,CATSREGKRESFF,TGTGCCACCAGCAGAGAAGGGAAGCGGGAGTCGTTCTTC
TRBD1,.,TRBJ1-2,TRBV2,CATRQGVYGYTF,TGTGCCACGCGACAGGGAGTCTATGGCTACACCTTC
.,.,TRBJ2-2,TRBV11-2,CASSLGRASAGELFF,TGTGCCAGCAGCTTAGGGAGGGCTAGCGCCGGGGAGCTGTTTTTT
TRBD2,.,TRBJ2-1,TRBV27,CASSLGTSGKGEQFF,TGTGCCAGCAGTTTGGGGACTAGCGGGAAGGGTGAGCAGTTCTTC
.,once,TRBJ1-3,TRBV9,CASSVGGVVGNTIYF,TGTGCCAGCAGCGTAGGAGGCGTCGTCGGAAACACCATATATTTT
TRBD2,.,TRBJ2-7,TRBV18,CASSSGGAPGYEQYF,TGTGCCAGCTCATCGGGGGGGGCGCCCGGATACGAGCAGTACTTC
.,.,TRBJ2-1,TRBV30,CAWKGGASYNEQFF,TGTGCCTGGAAGGGCGGGGCTTCCTACAATGAGCAGTTCTTC
.,.,TRBJ1-4,TRBV20-1,CSARVSEKLFF,TGCAGTGCTAGAGTGTCGGAAAAACTGTTTTTT
TRBD1,.,TRBJ2-7,TRBV4-1,CASSLVGTGAYEQYF,TGCGCCAGCAGCCTAGTCGGGACAGGCGCCTACGAGCAGTACTTC
.,.,TRBJ2-2,TRBV29-1,CSVRAGELFF,TGCAGCGTACGGGCCGGGGAGCTGTTTTTT
.,.,TRBJ1-3,TRBV2,CASSPDSGNTIYF,TGTGCCAGCAGTCCTGACAGTGGAAACACCATATATTTT
TRBD2,.,TRBJ2-2,TRBV4-1,CASSQTSAGELFF,TGCGCCAGCAGCCAAACTAGCGCCGGGGAGCTGTTTTTT
.,.,TRBJ1-2,TRBV7-9,CASSPLDSLLANYGYTF,TGTGCCAGCAGCCCTCTGGACAGCCTGTTAGCTAACTATGGCTACACCTTC
.,.,TRBJ2-7,TRBV27,CASSLGGDSYEQYF,TGTGCCAGCAGTCTGGGCGGGGACTCCTACGAGCAGTACTTC
TRBD2,.,TRBJ2-1,TRBV27,CASSFVGTSGYNEQFF,TGTGCCAGCAGTTTTGTAGGGACTAGCGGTTACAATGAGCAGTTCTTC
.,.,TRBJ2-7,TRBV28,CASSFGGDSYEQYF,TGTGCCAGCAGTTTTGGCGGTGACTCCTACGAGCAGTACTTC
.,.,TRBJ1-4,TRBV6-1,CASSEAGGEEGEKLFF,TGTGCCAGCAGTGAAGCTGGGGGCGAAGAAGGTGAAAAACTGTTTTTT
.,.,TRBJ1-2,TRBV14,CASSLGRGAEERYTF,TGTGCCAGCAGCCTGGGTCGGGGGGCAGAGGAACGCTACACCTTC
TRBD2,.,TRBJ2-1,TRBV5-1,CASGDGRPYNEQFF,TGCGCCAGCGGTGACGGGAGGCCCTACAATGAGCAGTTCTTC
.,once,TRBJ1-1,TRBV11-2,CASSPWTVNADTEAFF,TGTGCCAGCAGCCCGTGGACAGTTAATGCGGACACTGAAGCTTTCTTT
TRBD1,once,TRBJ2-7,TRBV14,CASSPFRGSVYYEQYF,TGTGCCAGCAGCCCATTCAGGGGGAGCGTTTACTACGAGCAGTACTTC
TRBD1,once,TRBJ1-4,TRBV27,CASSPWTGEGEKLFF,TGTGCCAGCAGTCCGTGGACAGGGGAGGGTGAAAAACTGTTTTTT
TRBD1,.,TRBJ2-3,TRBV18,CASCDRESRDTQYF,TGTGCCAGCTGTGACAGGGAGAGTCGAGATACGCAGTATTTT
TRBD1,.,TRBJ2-2,TRBV6-5,CASSYNRGTGELFF,TGTGCCAGCAGTTACAACAGGGGAACCGGGGAGCTGTTTTTT
.,.,TRBJ1-2,TRBV5-8,CASSLAGIGYGYTF,TGTGCCAGCAGCTTGGCGGGGATTGGCTATGGCTACACCTTC
TRBD1,.,TRBJ2-1,TRBV30,CAWSGGTGGFQSSYNEQFF,TGTGCCTGGAGTGGCGGGACAGGGGGTTTTCAAAGCTCCTACAATGAGCAGTTCTTC
TRBD1,.,TRBJ2-7,TRBV7-8,CASSSRGRRNGEQYF,TGTGCCAGCAGCAGCAGGGGGCGTCGCAACGGCGAGCAGTACTTC
.,.,TRBJ2-1,TRBV12-5,CASGFRLNEQFF,TGTGCTAGTGGTTTCCGTCTAAATGAGCAGTTCTTC
TRBD2,.,TRBJ2-1,TRBV7-3,CASSSGTSESSYNEQFF,TGTGCCAGCAGTTCCGGGACTAGCGAGAGCTCCTACAATGAGCAGTTCTTC
.,.,TRBJ2-3,TRBV30,CAAWTPDTQYF,TGTGCCGCCTGGACACCAGATACGCAGTATTTT
.,.,TRBJ2-1,TRBV5-1,CASSFGRESVF,TGCGCCAGCAGCTTTGGTCGGGAGTCGGTCTTC
.,.,TRBJ2-1,TRBV19,CASSIGTGLYNEQFF,TGTGCCAGTAGTATAGGAACAGGATTATACAATGAGCAGTTCTTC
.,.,TRBJ2-4,TRBV4-1,CASSQVADWRNIQYF,TGCGCCAGCAGCCAAGTAGCCGACTGGAGAAACATTCAGTACTTC
.,.,TRBJ1-5,TRBV19,CASTSQGAQPQHF,TGTGCCAGTACCTCCCAAGGGGCGCAGCCCCAGCATTTT
.,.,TRBJ1-2,TRBV27,CASSPDSVYGYTF,TGTGCCAGCAGCCCGGACAGCGTTTATGGCTACACCTTC
TRBD1,.,TRBJ2-7,TRBV30,CAWRGQGFPPREQYF,TGTGCCTGGAGGGGACAGGGATTCCCCCCCAGGGAGCAGTACTTC
TRBD1,once,TRBJ2-4,TRBV7-9,CASSLTGQGPKNIQYF,TGTGCCAGCAGCTTAACGGGACAGGGTCCCAAAAACATTCAGTACTTC